This TCR beta chain was observed in a study of T cell repertoires in cytomegalovirus infection. About the research overall: Indications came from public TCR beta signatures; they pointed to CMV infection and to a matching HLA type. Whole-study findings and limits: HLA-C-restricted CMV-specific TCR beta clonotypes were dominant in the ex vivo response. CMV carriers having the relevant HLA were flagged by cumulative public TCR beta family frequency.

CDR3 length: 14 residues. The germline CDR1 and CDR2 sequences are PRHDT and FYEKMQ (reference sequence). TCRdb itself ran the reads through MiXCR, one entry per CDR3 protein. This sample has about 830,000 distinct CDR3 sequences, with 32% found just once. On this clonotype: Its matching antigen is unknown. One end of the junction varies from germline; a read error may be responsible.

This TCR derives from a human donor in good health (CMV status not recorded). Some clones in this sample may be carry-over from other donors' samples. This chain links TRBV13 with TRBJ1-1; D gene uncertain. The material was cultured CD8+ T cells from PBMCs, obtained from culture after CMV antigen stimulation. The CDR3 spells CACSPPYLNTEAFF. The CDR3 nucleotides read TGTGCCTGCAGCCCTCCTTACTTGAACACTGAAGCTTTCTTT.